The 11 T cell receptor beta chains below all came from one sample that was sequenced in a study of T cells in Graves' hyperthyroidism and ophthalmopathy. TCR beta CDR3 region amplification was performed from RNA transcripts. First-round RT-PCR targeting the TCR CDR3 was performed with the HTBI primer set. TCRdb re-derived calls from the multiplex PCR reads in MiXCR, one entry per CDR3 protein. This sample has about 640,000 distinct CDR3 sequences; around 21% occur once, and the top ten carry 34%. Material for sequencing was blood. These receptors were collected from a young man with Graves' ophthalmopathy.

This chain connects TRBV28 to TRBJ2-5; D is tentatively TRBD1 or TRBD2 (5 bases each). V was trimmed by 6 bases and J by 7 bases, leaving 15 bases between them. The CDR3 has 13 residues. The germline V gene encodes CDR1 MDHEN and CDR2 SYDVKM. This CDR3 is CASRRDPMRTQYF. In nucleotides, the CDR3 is TGTGCCAGCAGACGGGACCCCATGAGGACCCAGTACTTC.

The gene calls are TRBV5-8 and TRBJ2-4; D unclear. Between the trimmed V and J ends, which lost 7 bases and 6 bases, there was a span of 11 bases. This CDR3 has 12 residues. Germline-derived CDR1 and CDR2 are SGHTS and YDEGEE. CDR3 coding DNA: TGTGCCAGCGGCAGAGATTCAAACATTCAGTACTTC. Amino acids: CASGRDSNIQYF.

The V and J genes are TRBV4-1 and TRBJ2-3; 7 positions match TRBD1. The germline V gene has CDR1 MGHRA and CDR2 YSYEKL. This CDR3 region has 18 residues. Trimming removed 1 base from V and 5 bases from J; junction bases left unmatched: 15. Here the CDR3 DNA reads TGCGCCAGCAGCCAAGCTCCAAGCTACAGGGGTAATGTAGATACGCAGTATTTT. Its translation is CASSQAPSYRGNVDTQYF.

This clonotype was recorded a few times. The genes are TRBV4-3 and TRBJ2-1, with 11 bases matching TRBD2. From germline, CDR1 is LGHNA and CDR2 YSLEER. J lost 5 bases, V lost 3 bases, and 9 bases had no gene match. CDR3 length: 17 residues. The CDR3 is CASSHGQLAGDNNEQFF. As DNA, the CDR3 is TGCGCCAGCAGCCATGGCCAACTAGCGGGAGATAACAATGAGCAGTTCTTC.

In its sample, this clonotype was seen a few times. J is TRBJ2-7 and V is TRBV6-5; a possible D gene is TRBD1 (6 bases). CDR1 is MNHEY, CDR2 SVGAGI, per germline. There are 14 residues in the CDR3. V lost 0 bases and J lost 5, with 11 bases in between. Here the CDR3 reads CASSYSGQINEQYF. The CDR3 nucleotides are TGTGCCAGCAGTTACTCGGGACAAATCAACGAGCAGTACTTC.

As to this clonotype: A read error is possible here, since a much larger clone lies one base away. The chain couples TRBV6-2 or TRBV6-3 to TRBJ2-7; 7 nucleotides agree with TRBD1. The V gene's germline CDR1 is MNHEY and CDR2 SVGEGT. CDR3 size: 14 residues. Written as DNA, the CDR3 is TGTGCCGGCAGTTACGGGACAGCGGTCGTCGAGCAGTACTTC. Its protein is CAGSYGTAVVEQYF.

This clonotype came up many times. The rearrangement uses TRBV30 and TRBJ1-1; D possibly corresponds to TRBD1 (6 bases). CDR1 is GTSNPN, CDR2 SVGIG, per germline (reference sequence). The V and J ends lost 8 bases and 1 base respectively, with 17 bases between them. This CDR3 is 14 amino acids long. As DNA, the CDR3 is TGTGCCGGCGTAGGAGGGACATCGAACACTGAAGCTTTCTTT. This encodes CAGVGGTSNTEAFF.

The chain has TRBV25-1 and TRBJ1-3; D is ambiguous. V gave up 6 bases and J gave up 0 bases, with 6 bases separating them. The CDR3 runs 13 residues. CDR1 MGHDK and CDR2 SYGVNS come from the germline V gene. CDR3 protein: CASSVLSGNTIYF. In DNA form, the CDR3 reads TGTGCCAGCAGCGTACTCTCTGGAAACACCATATATTTT.

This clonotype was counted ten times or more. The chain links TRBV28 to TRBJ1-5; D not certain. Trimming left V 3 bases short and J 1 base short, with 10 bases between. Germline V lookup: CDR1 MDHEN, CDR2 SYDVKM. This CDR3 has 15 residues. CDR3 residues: CASSLRAGSNQPQHF. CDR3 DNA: TGTGCCAGCAGTTTGCGGGCAGGCAGCAATCAGCCCCAGCATTTT.

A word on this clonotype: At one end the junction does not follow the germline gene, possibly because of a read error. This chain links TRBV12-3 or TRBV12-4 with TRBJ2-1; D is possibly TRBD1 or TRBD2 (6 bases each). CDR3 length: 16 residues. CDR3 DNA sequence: TGTGCCAGCAGTCCCGGGGGCTCGCGGGGCTACAATGAGCAGTCCTTC. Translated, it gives CASSPGGSRGYNEQSF.

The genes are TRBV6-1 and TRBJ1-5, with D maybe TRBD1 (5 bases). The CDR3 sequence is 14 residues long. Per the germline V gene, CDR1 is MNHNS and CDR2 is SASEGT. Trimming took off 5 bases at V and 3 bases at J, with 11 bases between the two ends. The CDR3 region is CASSSDRYNQPQHF. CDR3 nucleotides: TGTGCCAGCAGTTCCGACAGATACAATCAGCCCCAGCATTTT.